These 19 T cell receptor beta chains were all obtained from the same sample, sequenced in a study of T cell responses to AZD1222 COVID-19 vaccine. Clones were read by immunoSEQ multiplex PCR, and TCRdb kept only the in-frame ones, dropping some. The repertoire holds about 78,000 clones, with under 90% as singletons. This material consisted of peripheral blood, taken 28 days after the second AZD1222 dose. The receptors were gathered from an adult who received the AZD1222 COVID-19 vaccine.

V usage is TRBV14 and J usage is TRBJ1-3; D is undetermined. The V and J ends lost 0 bases and 0 bases respectively, with 15 bases between them. CDR3 size: 18 residues. Per germline, CDR1 SGHDN and CDR2 FVKESK. Here the CDR3 DNA reads TGTGCCAGCAGCCAAGATCCAACTTTTGTGGGCTCTGGAAACACCATATATTTT. Protein: CASSQDPTFVGSGNTIYF.

V and J are TRBV9 and TRBJ2-1; D is uncertain. Germline-derived CDR1 and CDR2 are SGDLS and YYNGEE. V lost 0 bases and J lost 8, with 12 bases in between. The CDR3 has 14 amino acids. DNA of the CDR3: TGTGCCAGCAGCGTAGAGGTGAGTCCCTATGAGCAGTTCTTC. Translated, it gives CASSVEVSPYEQFF.

The chain employs TRBV12-3 or TRBV12-4 and TRBJ2-5; D not certain. This CDR3 has 12 residues. The V end lost 6 bases, the J end lost 5 bases, and 10 bases lay between the germline ends. The CDR3 loop is CASSRDKETQYF. CDR3 sequence (DNA): TGTGCCAGCAGCCGAGATAAGGAGACCCAGTACTTC.

The rearrangement links TRBV7-9 to TRBJ2-3; 13 bases map to TRBD2. Losses at the gene ends were 5 bases for V and 7 bases for J; bases not matched to a gene: 9. The CDR3 has 16 amino acids. The V gene's germline CDR1 is SEHNR and CDR2 FQNEAQ (reference sequence). The DNA for the CDR3 is TGTGCCAGCAGCCATACTAGCGGGGGGGCCTCGTATACGCAGTATTTT. Encoded protein: CASSHTSGGASYTQYF.

This chain uses TRBV30 with TRBJ2-7, with D uncertain. This CDR3 spans 12 amino acids. Germline lookup yields CDR1 GTSNPN and CDR2 SVGIG (reference sequence). The V and J ends lost 5 bases and 2 bases respectively, with 10 bases between them. The CDR3 loop reads CAWAGGPYEQYF. In nucleotides, the CDR3 is TGTGCCTGGGCCGGCGGACCCTACGAGCAGTACTTC.

V is TRBV6-5 and J is TRBJ1-1, with unresolved D. Germline values: CDR1 MNHEY, CDR2 SVGAGI. This CDR3 is 12 amino acids long. The V end was cut by 6 bases, the J end by 1 base, with 6 bases between. The CDR3, as DNA: TGTGCCAGCAGCCAAGGGAACACTGAAGCTTTCTTT. Its protein is CASSQGNTEAFF.

The V gene is TRBV18, the J gene TRBJ2-7, with D tentatively TRBD1 (5 bases). This CDR3 is 13 amino acids long. Germline V gene lookup returns CDR1 KGHSH and CDR2 LQKENI. Trimming stripped 3 bases from V and 3 bases from J, with 9 bases between. Here the CDR3 reads CASSPQGSYEQYF. DNA of the CDR3: TGTGCCAGCTCACCCCAGGGTAGCTACGAGCAGTACTTC.

The V and J genes are TRBV3-1 (or the pseudogene TRBV3-2) and TRBJ2-5; TRBD2 matches 13 bases. V lost 1 base and J lost 10; bases outside the gene matches: 6. Germline V gene sequence: CDR1 LGHDT, CDR2 YNNKEL (reference sequence). The CDR3 extends over 15 amino acids. The CDR3 is CASSQGLAGGQDQYF. The CDR3 DNA reads as TGTGCCAGCAGCCAAGGACTAGCGGGGGGACAGGACCAGTACTTC.

This chain links TRBV12-3 or TRBV12-4 with TRBJ1-1; D is ambiguous. There are 11 residues in the CDR3. Trimming stripped 5 bases from V and 5 bases from J, with 6 bases between. CDR3 protein: CASSQRTEAFF. The CDR3 DNA follows: TGTGCCAGCAGTCAGCGGACTGAAGCTTTCTTT.

This clone was picked up a small number of times. The chain uses TRBV3-1 (or the pseudogene TRBV3-2) and TRBJ1-6; D remains unclear. The germline V gene encodes CDR1 LGHDT and CDR2 YNNKEL (reference sequence). The CDR3 loop spans 15 amino acids. Trimming pared 0 bases from V and 6 bases from J, leaving 9 bases between. CDR3 residues: CASSQEGVANSPLHF. CDR3 nucleotide sequence: TGTGCCAGCAGCCAAGAGGGAGTGGCTAATTCACCCCTCCACTTT.

V is TRBV5-1 and J is TRBJ2-2; no clear D. The V end was cut by 4 bases, the J end by 1 base, with 11 bases between. The CDR3 length is 15 residues. The germline gives CDR1 SGHRS, CDR2 YFSETQ. As DNA, the CDR3 is TGCGCCAGCAGCACGTCAGGCGTGAACACCGGGGAGCTGTTTTTT. Its protein is CASSTSGVNTGELFF.

The rearrangement joins TRBV6-5 to TRBJ1-1, with D possibly TRBD1 on 5 matching bases. Trimming removed 0 bases from V and 0 bases from J, with 11 bases in between. The length of the CDR3 is 16 residues. The V gene's germline CDR1 is MNHEY and CDR2 SVGAGI. This chain's CDR3 is CASSYSRGEMNTEAFF. CDR3 nucleotides: TGTGCCAGCAGTTACTCGCGGGGGGAGATGAACACTGAAGCTTTCTTT.

The V call is TRBV15, the J call TRBJ1-1; 9 bases match TRBD1. Germline V gene data show CDR1 as LNHNV and CDR2 as YYDKDF (reference sequence). This CDR3 contains 16 residues. V dropped 1 base and J dropped 0; count of bases not matched to a gene: 3. CDR3 protein: CATSRGDRAMNTEAFF. The CDR3, as DNA: TGTGCCACCAGCAGAGGGGACAGGGCAATGAACACTGAAGCTTTCTTT.

Concerning this clone itself: The junction departs from germline at one end; a sequencing error may be responsible. The V call is TRBV7-3, the J call TRBJ1-1; 9 bases fit TRBD1. The CDR3 has 13 residues. Per the germline V gene, CDR1 is SGHTA and CDR2 is FQGTGA. Here the CDR3 DNA reads TGTGTCAGCAGCTGGGACAGGGAGTCTGAAGCTTTCTTT. It is translated as CVSSWDRESEAFF.

This sequence joins TRBV19 and TRBJ1-1; TRBD1 agrees at 8 bases. The V gene's germline CDR1 is LNHDA and CDR2 SQIVND (reference sequence). Unmatched junction bases numbered 13, after V lost 7 bases and J lost 6 bases. The CDR3 is made up of 15 amino acids. The CDR3 coding sequence is TGTGCCAGTACGCCCGCAGGGGGCGCTCCGTCTGAAGCTTTCTTT. Translating it yields CASTPAGGAPSEAFF.

This chain uses TRBV12-3 or TRBV12-4 with TRBJ2-1; TRBD1 might be the D (6 bases). Deletions cut 5 bases from V and 9 bases from J, with 14 bases between. This CDR3 region has 13 residues. As DNA, the CDR3 is TGTGCCAGCAGTGTACAGACAGGATCTGAGCAGTTCTTC. Protein: CASSVQTGSEQFF.

This chain uses TRBV18 with TRBJ1-1, with TRBD1 identical over 7 bases. Germline V gives CDR1 KGHSH, CDR2 LQKENI. The trim removed 0 bases at V and 4 bases at J, leaving 5 bases unmatched. The CDR3 is 15 residues long. This chain's CDR3 is CASSPPRGRGTEAFF. DNA for the CDR3: TGTGCCAGCTCACCACCGAGGGGGCGCGGCACTGAAGCTTTCTTT. The full variable domain, its missing parts supplied by reference TRBV18 and TRBJ1-1, is NAGVMQNPRHLVRRRGQEARLRCSPMKGHSHVYWYRQLPEEGLKFMVYLQKENIIDESGMPKERFSAEFPKEGPSILRIQQVVRGDSAAYFCASSPPRGRGTEAFFGQGTRLTVV.

The J gene is TRBJ1-1, the V gene TRBV2; D remains unclear. The V and J ends lost 0 bases and 13 bases respectively, with 18 bases between them. The CDR3 runs to 14 residues. Per germline, CDR1 SNHLY and CDR2 FYNNEI. CDR3 sequence reads: CASSEAGGRPLGFF. The DNA of the CDR3 is TGTGCCAGCAGTGAAGCCGGAGGACGGCCGCTGGGTTTCTTT.

This sequence joins TRBV19 and TRBJ1-6; no clear D gene. The germline V gene encodes CDR1 LNHDA and CDR2 SQIVND (reference sequence). V gave up 1 base and J gave up 7 bases, with 8 bases separating them. The CDR3 spans 14 residues. In DNA form, the CDR3 reads TGTGCCAGTAGTATAGTTCCCGGGAATTCACCCCTCCACTTT. Translating it yields CASSIVPGNSPLHF.